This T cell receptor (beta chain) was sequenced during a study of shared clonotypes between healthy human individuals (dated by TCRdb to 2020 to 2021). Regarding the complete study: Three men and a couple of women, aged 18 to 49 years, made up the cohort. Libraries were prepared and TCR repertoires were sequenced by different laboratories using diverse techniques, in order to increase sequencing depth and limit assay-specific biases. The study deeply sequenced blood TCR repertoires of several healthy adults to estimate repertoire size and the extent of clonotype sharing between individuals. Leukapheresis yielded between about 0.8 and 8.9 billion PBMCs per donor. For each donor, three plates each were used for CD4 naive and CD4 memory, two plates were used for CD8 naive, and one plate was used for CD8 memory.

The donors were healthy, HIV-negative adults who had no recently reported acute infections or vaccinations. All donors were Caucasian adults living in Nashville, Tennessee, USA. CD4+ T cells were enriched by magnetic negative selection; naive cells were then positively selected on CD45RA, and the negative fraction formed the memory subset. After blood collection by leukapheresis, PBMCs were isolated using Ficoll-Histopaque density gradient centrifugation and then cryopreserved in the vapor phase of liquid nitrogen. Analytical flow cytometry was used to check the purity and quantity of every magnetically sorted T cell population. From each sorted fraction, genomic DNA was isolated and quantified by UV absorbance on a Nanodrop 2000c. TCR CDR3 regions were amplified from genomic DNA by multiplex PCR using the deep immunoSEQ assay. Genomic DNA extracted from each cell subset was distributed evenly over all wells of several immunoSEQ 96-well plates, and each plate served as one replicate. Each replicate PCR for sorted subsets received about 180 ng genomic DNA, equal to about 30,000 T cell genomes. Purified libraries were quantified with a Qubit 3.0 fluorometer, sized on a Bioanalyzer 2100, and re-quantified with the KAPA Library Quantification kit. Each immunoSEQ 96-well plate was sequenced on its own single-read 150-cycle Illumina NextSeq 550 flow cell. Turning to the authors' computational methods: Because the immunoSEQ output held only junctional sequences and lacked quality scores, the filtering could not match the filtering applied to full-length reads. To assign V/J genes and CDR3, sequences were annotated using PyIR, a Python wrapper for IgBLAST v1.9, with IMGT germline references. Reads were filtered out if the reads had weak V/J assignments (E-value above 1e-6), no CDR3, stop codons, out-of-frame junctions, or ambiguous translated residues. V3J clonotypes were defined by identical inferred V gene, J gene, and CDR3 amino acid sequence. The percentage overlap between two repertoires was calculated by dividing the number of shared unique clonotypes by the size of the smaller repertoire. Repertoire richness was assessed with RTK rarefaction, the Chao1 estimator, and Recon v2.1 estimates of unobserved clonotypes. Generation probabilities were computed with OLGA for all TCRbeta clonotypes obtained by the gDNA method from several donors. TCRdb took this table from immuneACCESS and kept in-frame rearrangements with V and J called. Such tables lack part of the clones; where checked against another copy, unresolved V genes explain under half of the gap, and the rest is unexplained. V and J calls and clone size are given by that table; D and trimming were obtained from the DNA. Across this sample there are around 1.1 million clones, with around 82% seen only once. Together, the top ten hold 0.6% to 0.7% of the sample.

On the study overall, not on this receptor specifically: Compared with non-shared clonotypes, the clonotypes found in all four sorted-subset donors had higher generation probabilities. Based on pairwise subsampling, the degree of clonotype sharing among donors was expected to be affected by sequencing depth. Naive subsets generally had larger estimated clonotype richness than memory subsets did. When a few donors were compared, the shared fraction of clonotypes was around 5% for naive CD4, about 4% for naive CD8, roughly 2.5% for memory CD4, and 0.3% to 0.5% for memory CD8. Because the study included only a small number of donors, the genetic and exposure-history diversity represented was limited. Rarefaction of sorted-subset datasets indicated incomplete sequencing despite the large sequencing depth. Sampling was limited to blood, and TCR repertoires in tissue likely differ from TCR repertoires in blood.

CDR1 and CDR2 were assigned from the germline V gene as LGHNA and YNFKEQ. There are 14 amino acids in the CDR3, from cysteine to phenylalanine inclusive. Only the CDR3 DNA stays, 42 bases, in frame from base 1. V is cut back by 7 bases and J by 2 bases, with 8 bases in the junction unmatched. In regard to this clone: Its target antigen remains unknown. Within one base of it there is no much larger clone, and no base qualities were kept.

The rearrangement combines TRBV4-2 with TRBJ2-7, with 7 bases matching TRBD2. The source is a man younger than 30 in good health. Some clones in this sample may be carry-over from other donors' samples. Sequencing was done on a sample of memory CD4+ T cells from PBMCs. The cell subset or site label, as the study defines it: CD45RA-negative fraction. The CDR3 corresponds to CASNGGDGTYEQYF. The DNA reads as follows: TGTGCCAGCAATGGGGGGGACGGAACCTACGAGCAGTACTTC.